The sequence of this T cell receptor beta chain was determined in a study of chronic HIV infection and antiretroviral therapy. TCRdb reprocessed the 5' RACE reads via MiXCR and lists one record per CDR3 protein. The repertoire holds more than 30,000 distinct CDR3 sequences, with 7.5% to 10% as singletons. The CDR3 contains 13 residues. Germline V gene data show CDR1 as LGHDT and CDR2 as YNNKEL (reference sequence). V lost 4 bases and J 7 bases, leaving 11 bases between the germline ends. The sample holds many counts of this clonotype. The chain recombines TRBV3-1 with TRBJ1-5; TRBD1 is a possible D gene (5 bases). This receptor was obtained from an adult who had HIV and had not received antiretroviral therapy, or was an uninfected healthy control (not recorded which). Sequencing was done on a sample of peripheral blood. Here the CDR3 reads CASSRGGNQPQHF. The DNA of the CDR3 is TGTGCCAGCAGCCGGGGGGGAAACCAGCCCCAGCATTTT.